Presented here are 11 T cell receptor beta chains from one specimen sequenced in a study of shared clonotypes between healthy human individuals. This table comes from immunoSEQ multiplex PCR, and its TCRdb copy is limited to in-frame clones, with some not included. This sample has approximately 2.5 million clones; more than 90% occur once, and the top ten carry about 0.13%. Sequencing used naive CD4+ T cells sorted from blood. As to subset: CD45RA+ positively selected. Source of these receptors: a man aged 18 to 29 in good health.

The chain joins TRBV30 to TRBJ2-4; 8 nucleotides agree with TRBD2. The CDR3 covers 12 residues. CDR1 is GTSNPN and CDR2 is SVGIG in the germline V gene (reference sequence). J lost 8 bases, V lost 3 bases, and 3 bases had no gene match. The CDR3 loop is CAWRPGGYIQYF. CDR3 DNA sequence: TGTGCCTGGAGGCCGGGAGGGTACATTCAGTACTTC.

The chain carries TRBV30 and TRBJ1-2; no clear D. Trimming left V 5 bases short and J 4 bases short, with 8 bases between. The CDR3 extends over 11 amino acids. Germline-derived CDR1 and CDR2 are GTSNPN and SVGIG (reference sequence). The CDR3 reads CAWGFTYGYTF. The CDR3 DNA reads TGTGCCTGGGGTTTCACCTATGGCTACACCTTC.

This chain's CDR3 is CASSVGLSPWNSPLHF. The CDR3 DNA reads as TGTGCCAGCAGCGTGGGGCTGAGCCCGTGGAATTCACCCCTCCACTTT. J is TRBJ1-6 and V is TRBV9; D possibly corresponds to TRBD1 (5 bases). The CDR3 runs 16 residues. The germline V gene has CDR1 SGDLS and CDR2 YYNGEE. Trimming left V 2 bases short and J 7 bases short, with 16 bases between.

As for this clone: Other DNA sequences of this sample code for an identical CDR3. The chain combines TRBV6-5 with TRBJ1-3; the D is unclear. Germline CDR1 is MNHEY and CDR2 is SVGAGI. V gave up 0 bases and J gave up 2 bases, with 5 bases separating them. The CDR3 length is 14 residues. For the CDR3, the DNA is TGTGCCAGCAGTTACTCACCAGCTGGAAACACCATATATTTT. Protein product: CASSYSPAGNTIYF.

V and J are TRBV25-1 and TRBJ2-2; TRBD1 is a possible D gene (5 bases). Trimming took 6 bases from V and 7 from J, leaving 12 bases between them. The CDR3 consists of 13 residues. Germline-derived CDR1 and CDR2 are MGHDK and SYGVNS. CDR3 in amino acids: CASRGAGHGELFF. The CDR3 region has the DNA TGTGCCAGCAGAGGGGCCGGGCACGGGGAGCTGTTTTTT.

The chain employs TRBV9 and TRBJ2-7; D gene unclear. The CDR3 is 16 residues long. With 4 bases removed from V and 5 bases from J, the gap between germline ends came to 22 bases. Germline V gene lookup returns CDR1 SGDLS and CDR2 YYNGEE. CDR3: CASSRDLNLAPNEQYF. Written as DNA, the CDR3 is TGTGCCAGCAGCCGCGATCTGAACCTGGCCCCTAACGAGCAGTACTTC.

This rearrangement joins TRBV21-1 to TRBJ1-1; the tabulated D call, TRBD1, remains unverified against the DNA. TRBV21-1 is a recognized pseudogene. The CDR3 runs to 15 residues. CDR3 sequence reads: CASSSYRGKNTEAFF. The DNA for the CDR3 is TGTGCCAGCAGCTCATACAGGGGCAAGAACACTGAAGCTTTCTTT.

The chain is built from TRBV6-5 and TRBJ1-2, with TRBD1 matching 7 bases. Germline trimming cut 6 bases from V and 4 bases from J; bases unmatched to any gene: 8. Germline loops: CDR1 MNHEY, CDR2 SVGAGI. The length of the CDR3 is 14 residues. The CDR3 protein is CASSRGQPIYGYTF. For the CDR3, the DNA is TGTGCCAGCAGCAGGGGACAGCCAATCTATGGCTACACCTTC.

In nucleotides, the CDR3 is TGTGCCAGCAGTGGGCCGGGAGTCCCACAGAACACTGAAGCTTTCTTT. This gives the protein CASSGPGVPQNTEAFF. The rearrangement uses TRBV2 and TRBJ1-1; D remains unclear. The germline V and J ends were trimmed by 4 bases and 1 base, with 16 bases remaining between them. This CDR3 region has 16 residues. Germline V gene lookup returns CDR1 SNHLY and CDR2 FYNNEI.

The rearrangement uses TRBV5-4 and TRBJ2-5, with TRBD2 matching over 7 bases. Judging by the DNA end, TRBJ2-7 fits better; the J call may be wrong. Germline values: CDR1 SGHNT, CDR2 YYREEE (reference sequence). The CDR3 spans 15 residues. The CDR3 bases are TGTGCCAGCAGGCCTGGTCTAGCGGAAACCTACGAGCAGTACTTC. This codes for CASRPGLAETYEQYF.

The chain couples TRBV5-4 to TRBJ1-1; possibly TRBD1 for D (5 bases). Germline-derived CDR1 and CDR2 are SGHNT and YYREEE (reference sequence). Trimming pared 1 base from V and 4 bases from J, leaving 8 bases between. The CDR3 consists of 13 residues. Written as DNA, the CDR3 is TGTGCCAGCAGCTTGTGGGGGACCACTGAAGCTTTCTTT. Protein product: CASSLWGTTEAFF.